A single sample is the source of the 8 T cell receptor beta chains below, sequenced in a study of shared clonotypes between healthy human individuals. Clones were read by immunoSEQ multiplex PCR, and TCRdb kept only the in-frame ones, dropping some. Found here are over a million clones, roughly 95% of them singletons; the top ten hold approximately 1.1%. Sequenced sample: naive CD4+ T cells sorted from blood. The subset denotes: CD45RA+ positively selected. Source of these receptors: a young man in good health.

Remarks on this clone: Other nucleotide sequences from this sample produce the same CDR3. This rearrangement joins TRBV5-1 to TRBJ2-1; either TRBD1 or TRBD2 may fit D (6 bases each). This CDR3 contains 14 residues. Germline V lookup: CDR1 SGHRS, CDR2 YFSETQ. V lost 4 bases and J 5 bases, leaving 13 bases between the germline ends. The CDR3 sequence is CASSLGGRDNEQFF. CDR3 coding DNA: TGCGCCAGCAGCCTGGGGGGCAGAGACAATGAGCAGTTCTTC.

The rearrangement links TRBV5-5 to TRBJ2-7; D remains ambiguous. CDR3 size: 13 residues. The germline V gene has CDR1 SGHKS and CDR2 YYEKEE (reference sequence). Trimming stripped 0 bases from V and 5 bases from J, with 9 bases between. This chain's CDR3 is CASSLANGHEQYF. CDR3 in DNA: TGTGCCAGCAGCTTGGCCAATGGTCACGAGCAGTACTTC.

As to this clone: Other DNA variants within this sample encode the same CDR3. The V call is TRBV5-1, the J call TRBJ2-1; 7 nucleotides match TRBD2. Germline V gene sequence: CDR1 SGHRS, CDR2 YFSETQ. J was trimmed by 5 bases and V by 4 bases; bases with no gene match: 6. The CDR3 consists of 14 residues. CDR3 DNA sequence: TGCGCCAGCAGCATTCAAGGACTAGACAATGAGCAGTTCTTC. Protein product: CASSIQGLDNEQFF.

V is TRBV4-3 and J is TRBJ2-2, with 8 nucleotides matching TRBD1. Per the germline V gene, CDR1 is LGHNA and CDR2 is YSLEER. V shed 3 bases, J shed 1 base, and the junction held 10 bases outside the gene matches. The CDR3 extends over 18 amino acids. CDR3 sequence: CASSHSTPGTGNTGELFF. The CDR3, as DNA: TGCGCCAGCAGCCACTCCACACCCGGGACAGGGAACACCGGGGAGCTGTTTTTT.

This CDR3 is CASSLAAGLSYNEQFF. The CDR3 DNA follows: TGTGCCAGCAGCTTAGCCGCGGGTCTTTCCTACAATGAGCAGTTCTTC. The rearrangement joins TRBV7-6 to TRBJ2-1; possibly TRBD2 for D (5 bases). V was shortened by 0 bases and J by 1 base, with 10 bases between the two germline ends. Germline values: CDR1 SGHVS, CDR2 FNYEAQ. This CDR3 has 16 residues.

V and J are TRBV4-3 and TRBJ2-2; unclear D gene. CDR3 length: 17 residues. The V end was cut by 2 bases, the J end by 4 bases, with 17 bases between. The germline CDR1 and CDR2 sequences are LGHNA and YSLEER. The CDR3 loop is CASSQSPIQRLTGELFF. CDR3 sequence (DNA): TGCGCCAGCAGCCAATCACCGATTCAGAGGCTCACCGGGGAGCTGTTTTTT.

The V and J genes are TRBV9 and TRBJ2-2, with D uncertain. Trimming left V 4 bases short and J 0 bases short, with 16 bases between. Germline V gene lookup returns CDR1 SGDLS and CDR2 YYNGEE. The CDR3 loop spans 17 amino acids. CDR3 coding DNA: TGTGCCAGCAGCATTAAACCTCAGAGACCGAACACCGGGGAGCTGTTTTTT. It specifies CASSIKPQRPNTGELFF. The variable domain in full, with the rest retrieved from reference TRBV9 and TRBJ2-2, is DSGVTQTPKHLITATGQRVTLRCSPRSGDLSVYWYQQSLDQGLQFLIQYYNGEERAKGNILERFSAQQFPDLHSELNLSSLELGDSALYFCASSIKPQRPNTGELFFGEGSRLTVL.

The rearrangement links TRBV6-6 to TRBJ2-1; a possible D gene is TRBD1 (6 bases). Trimming stripped 4 bases from V and 2 bases from J, with 15 bases between. The CDR3 runs to 16 residues. Germline CDR1 is MNHNY and CDR2 is SVGAGI (reference sequence). CDR3 DNA sequence: TGTGCCAGCAGTTCCCACGACAGGTCAACCTACAATGAGCAGTTCTTC. Translating it yields CASSSHDRSTYNEQFF.